This T cell receptor (beta chain) was identified in a study of shared clonotypes between healthy human individuals. Data came from immunoSEQ multiplex PCR; TCRdb stores just in-frame clones and leaves some out. Of millions of clones in the sample, roughly 94% were seen once. As defined, naive CD8 cells were CD45RO-negative and positively selected for CCR7, with terminally differentiated effector memory CD45RA+ cells excluded. Germline V gene data show CDR1 as MNHNS and CDR2 as SASEGT. Trimming removed 2 bases at V and 0 bases at J, with 11 bases between. The CDR3 covers 16 residues. V and J are TRBV6-1 and TRBJ1-3, with D unresolved. The specimen was naive CD8+ T cells sorted from blood. The TCR was taken from a young man in good health. DNA of the CDR3: TGTGCCAGCAGTGAACATGGGGAAAGCTCTGGAAACACCATATATTTT. Residues: CASSEHGESSGNTIYF.